This TCR beta chain comes out of a study of neurological immune-mediated disorders (dated by TCRdb to the late 2010s). For context, the study as a whole: The study compared peripheral blood TCR-beta repertoires of HTLV-I-associated myelopathy (HAM/TSP) patients, multiple sclerosis patients and healthy controls using UMI-based sequencing. The 95 to 110 TCR-beta libraries covered PBMC samples along with longitudinal samples, technical triplicates, and paired sorted CD4+ and CD8+ T-cell subsets. Each longitudinal HAM/TSP and healthy donor was sampled at 3 time-points spaced at roughly 3-40 month intervals. The cohort included approximately 70 subjects: around 15 with HAM/TSP, approximately 34 with multiple sclerosis, and 20 healthy controls. General findings and caveats noted by the study authors: No identical CDR3 amino acid sequences were found to be shared among expanded clones across subjects, suggesting that TCR-beta repertoires were private in all groups. TCR clonal expansion was highest in HAM/TSP patients and lowest in MS patients, with MS patients falling below even healthy controls.

Per the germline V gene, MDHEN is the CDR1 and SYDVKM is the CDR2. The CDR3 starts with the cysteine, ends with the phenylalanine, and has 15 residues. Kept here is only the CDR3 DNA, which spans 45 bases and is read in frame from base 1. Relative to germline, V is missing 1 base and J is missing 9 bases, with 10 bases of the junction outside any gene match. Sample time point, as interpreted from the label and publication: longitudinal time-point 1 (baseline). The healthy controls were volunteers from blood banks in Maryland, USA. For unsorted PBMC libraries, 2 million PBMCs were used after storage in RNAlater at -80 degrees C until RNA extraction. Peripheral blood was subjected to Ficoll-Hypaque density gradient centrifugation to isolate PBMCs, which were then cryopreserved in liquid nitrogen. This clonotype has ten or more counts. This receptor's antigen is unknown. Base qualities were left out, and no much larger clone turns up one base away.

To synthesize cDNA, template-switch 5'RACE was performed with a primer carrying a 10-nucleotide random unique molecular identifier so that each TCR transcript was tagged. Over 180 million TCR-beta sequences, covering 15-18 subjects, were produced in each sequencing run. The RNeasy kit was used for extraction of total RNA. TCR-beta VDJ regions were amplified with primers for the TCR constant region and the 5'RACE anchor, using the KAPA Real-time Library Amplification kit. A first PCR added sample indexes and Illumina adaptors, after which a second PCR increased the library yield. After Ampure bead purification, the roughly 650 bp TCR product was size-selected on a 2% E-gel SizeSelection system. Library quality was checked on a Bioanalyzer, concentration was measured with Qubit, and libraries were quantified with the Kapa Library Quantification kit before pooling. Libraries were sequenced paired-end 2 x 150 bp on an Illumina HiSeq 2500. To increase sequence diversity, roughly 25-31% phiX was spiked into each library pool. As for the authors' bioinformatics: The quality-filtered reads were processed with the UMI-based MiGEC pipeline, whose error correction step removed more than 90% of the raw TCR sequences. VDJ genes were aligned to IMGT germline references, and clonotypes were defined by unique CDR3 amino acid sequence plus V-J genes. Clonal expansion, Shannon diversity, and CDR3 relatedness (CalcPairwiseDistances, ClusterSamples) were evaluated with VDJtools, and phylogenetic trees were built with CLCbio workbench. Expanded clones were defined as having at least 8 unique UMIs, based on coefficient-of-variation modelling across technical triplicates. TCRdb reran the public reads through fastp at Q25 and MiXCR, keeping productive beta chains. Entries that share a CDR3 protein sequence are merged under the most common genes and DNA. TCRdb's processing, not the authors' own work, is the source of the V and J calls. For this sample the table gives tens of thousands of distinct CDR3 sequences, of which 9.5% to 13% were detected only once. Approximately 9.5% of the sample rests with the top ten.

The rearranged segments are TRBV28 and TRBJ1-1; 8 middle bases align to TRBD1. The sample comprised PBMCs. This clonotype was obtained from a man between 25 and 39 years old in good health. CDR3 region: CASSLSFGAGGKAFF. Here is the DNA: TGTGCCAGCAGTTTATCCTTTGGGGCAGGGGGCAAAGCTTTCTTT.